A single sample is the source of the 10 T cell receptor beta chains below, sequenced in a study of blood T cell repertoires in COVID-19. Clones were sequenced by immunoSEQ multiplex PCR, and TCRdb holds only the in-frame ones, with some missing. The profile shows tens of thousands of clones, roughly nine tenths of them singletons. The sample consisted of peripheral blood. Every receptor here comes from a woman older than 75 with acute or convalescent COVID-19.

The gene calls are TRBV7-9 and TRBJ2-5; the D is unclear. Deletions cut 4 bases from V and 0 bases from J, with 3 bases between. The germline V gene encodes CDR1 SEHNR and CDR2 FQNEAQ (reference sequence). The CDR3 length is 12 residues. CDR3 residues: CASSSYQETQYF. The CDR3 nucleotides read TGTGCCAGCAGCTCTTACCAAGAGACCCAGTACTTC.

This clone appeared a few times. This chain joins TRBV28 and TRBJ2-4; 9 nucleotides align to TRBD1. The CDR3 sequence is 19 residues long. Germline loops: CDR1 MDHEN, CDR2 SYDVKM. Trimming took 5 bases from V and 2 from J; bases not matched to a gene: 16. The CDR3 region is CASSPLAAGQGFTKNIQYF. CDR3 nucleotide sequence: TGTGCCAGCAGTCCTCTAGCGGCGGGACAGGGTTTTACCAAAAACATTCAGTACTTC.

This rearrangement joins TRBV5-1 to TRBJ2-7; 9 nucleotides match TRBD1. The junction had 8 bases not matched to a gene; V was cut back by 2 bases and J by 5 bases. This CDR3 is 15 amino acids long. Germline CDR1 SGHRS, CDR2 YFSETQ. The chain's CDR3 is CASSLQGAPYDEQYF. DNA of the CDR3: TGCGCCAGCAGCTTACAGGGGGCGCCTTATGACGAGCAGTACTTC.

The chain combines TRBV10-3 with TRBJ1-2; TRBD1 matches at 7 bases. The ends lost 6 bases at V and 4 bases at J; junction bases unmatched: 5. This CDR3 spans 13 amino acids. Germline V gene sequence: CDR1 ENHRY, CDR2 SYGVKD. CDR3 sequence (DNA): TGTGCCATCAGCGGGACAGACCTCTATGGCTACACCTTC. Protein sequence: CAISGTDLYGYTF.

This chain links TRBV14 with TRBJ2-5; no clear D. Germline V gives CDR1 SGHDN, CDR2 FVKESK. With 5 bases removed from V and 5 bases from J, the gap between germline ends came to 21 bases. There are 16 residues in the CDR3. The CDR3 is CASSGLSGTLRETQYF. The CDR3 region has the DNA TGTGCCAGCAGCGGTTTATCCGGTACCCTCAGGGAGACCCAGTACTTC.

This clone was detected only a few times. The chain joins TRBV9 to TRBJ2-7; tentatively, D is TRBD2 (7 bases). V lost 0 bases and J 2 bases, leaving 30 bases between the germline ends. CDR3 length: 21 residues. The germline V gene encodes CDR1 SGDLS and CDR2 YYNGEE. The CDR3: CASSVVVGWGAASGATYEQYF. The CDR3 region has the DNA TGTGCCAGCAGCGTAGTAGTGGGATGGGGGGCGGCTAGCGGTGCTACCTACGAGCAGTACTTC. Based on the CDR3 plus reference TRBV9 and TRBJ2-7, the full variable domain is DSGVTQTPKHLITATGQRVTLRCSPRSGDLSVYWYQQSLDQGLQFLIQYYNGEERAKGNILERFSAQQFPDLHSELNLSSLELGDSALYFCASSVVVGWGAASGATYEQYFGPGTRLTVT.

The genes are TRBV29-1 and TRBJ1-2, with a possible D match to TRBD1 (6 bases). Trimming stripped 0 bases from V and 8 bases from J, with 13 bases between. The V gene's germline CDR1 is SQVTM and CDR2 ANQGSEA. CDR3 length equals 13 residues. The CDR3 loop reads CSVEDPGGRGYTF. CDR3 DNA sequence: TGCAGCGTTGAAGATCCGGGGGGCAGAGGCTACACCTTC.

V gene TRBV19 combines with J gene TRBJ1-1; tentatively, D is TRBD1 (5 bases). V was trimmed by 2 bases and J by 4 bases, leaving 14 bases between them. This CDR3 is 15 amino acids long. The germline V gene has CDR1 LNHDA and CDR2 SQIVND (reference sequence). The CDR3 DNA follows: TGTGCCAGTAGTATACCGGGTGGCGGGGGCACTGAAGCTTTCTTT. Translating it yields CASSIPGGGGTEAFF.

The chain couples TRBV2 to TRBJ2-7, with D possibly TRBD2 on 6 matching bases. The CDR3 covers 15 residues. V dropped 7 bases and J dropped 3 bases, with 19 bases sitting between them. Germline CDR1 is SNHLY and CDR2 is FYNNEI. The CDR3 nucleotides are TGTGCCAGCAAGATGCGGGGCGGGTGGGTCTACGAGCAGTACTTC. Its translation: CASKMRGGWVYEQYF.

This clone has only a few counts. This chain uses TRBV4-1 with TRBJ1-2, with TRBD1 identical over 8 bases. The junction had 5 bases not matched to a gene; V was cut back by 5 bases and J by 6 bases. Germline CDR1 is MGHRA and CDR2 is YSYEKL. The CDR3 is made up of 13 amino acids. This chain's CDR3 is CASSGQGLNGYTF. The CDR3, as DNA: TGCGCCAGCAGCGGACAGGGATTAAATGGCTACACCTTC.